These T cell receptor beta chains were read from a single sample in a study of siplizumab effects on memory and regulatory T cells. Profiled with immunoSEQ multiplex PCR; TCRdb holds only in-frame clones, not every one. Among roughly 97,000 clones listed, more than 85% were seen once. The sample was Tregs sorted from blood. The receptors were gathered from a human donor in good health. The CDR3 runs from the conserved cysteine through the conserved F or W. A D gene is named only where the DNA matches it firmly. Clone size is given for some rows only: seen once, a few or many times, or a class if the clone is expanded.

. TRBJ1-5 . TRBV11-2 TGTGCCAGCAGCTTCGCTAGGAATCAGCCCCAGCATTTT CASSFARNQPQHF
. TRBJ1-5 . TRBV6-1 TGTGCCAGCAGTGAAGTCGGCGGCAATCAGCCCCAGCATTTT CASSEVGGNQPQHF
. TRBJ1-3 . TRBV6-5 TGTGCCAGCAGTTTGACCGCTCTGAGAAACACCATATATTTT CASSLTALRNTIYF
. TRBJ2-7 . TRBV6-5 TGTGCCAGCGGGAAGGGGGTACCCTACGAGCAGTACTTC CASGKGVPYEQYF
. TRBJ1-3 . TRBV30 TGTGCCTGGAGTCCTTCGGGCTTGCTCTCTGGAAACACCATATATTTT CAWSPSGLLSGNTIYF
TRBD1 TRBJ1-2 once TRBV19 TGTGCCAGTAGTAGGGACAGGGGGACGGGGTTCACCCGTGGCTACACCTTC CASSRDRGTGFTRGYTF
. TRBJ2-3 . TRBV5-1 TGCGCCAGCAGCCCCCGGGGGACCATTAGCGCAGATACGCAGTATTTT CASSPRGTISADTQYF
. TRBJ2-1 . TRBV18 TGTGCCAGCTCACCGTTCGCCTCCCGGGGCGATGAGCAGTTCTTC CASSPFASRGDEQFF
. TRBJ2-7 . TRBV7-3 TGTGCCAGCAGCCCAGGACCTTTCTACGAGCAGTACTTC CASSPGPFYEQYF
TRBD2 TRBJ2-5 . TRBV30 TGTGCCTGGGCGACTAGCGGGGGGATACAGACCCAGTACTTC CAWATSGGIQTQYF
. TRBJ2-7 . TRBV5-1 TGCGCCAGCAGCCCGCTGGTTCGGGCCCGGGACGAGCAGTACTTC CASSPLVRARDEQYF
. TRBJ2-1 . TRBV18 TGTGCCAGCTCACCACGCCGGGGTTTGATGAATGAGCAGTTCTTC CASSPRRGLMNEQFF
TRBD1 TRBJ1-2 . TRBV7-9 TGTGCCAGCAGCTCCGGGACAGGGTGGATTGGCTACACCTTC CASSSGTGWIGYTF
. TRBJ2-5 . TRBV18 TGTGCCAGCCAAGGACAGTTGGAGACCCAGTACTTC CASQGQLETQYF
. TRBJ2-5 . TRBV20-1 TGCAGTGCCACCTGGAGAGAGACCCAGTACTTC CSATWRETQYF
. TRBJ2-3 . TRBV10-2 TGCGCCAGCAGTGAAGGCACCCCGGGAGGCACAGATACGCAGTATTTT CASSEGTPGGTDTQYF
TRBD2 TRBJ2-1 . TRBV19 TGTGCCAGTAGTATAGATCCCGGGACTAGCGTGAGCGAGCAGTTCTTC CASSIDPGTSVSEQFF
. TRBJ1-5 . TRBV9 TGTGCCAGCAGCGTAGGGAGCAATCAGCCCCAGCATTTT CASSVGSNQPQHF
TRBD2 TRBJ2-3 . TRBV27 TGTGCCAGCAGTCCGGTAGCGGGAGGGAACACAGATACGCAGTATTTT CASSPVAGGNTDTQYF
. TRBJ2-7 . TRBV5-6 TGTGCCAGCAGCTTGGGAGGCGGGGGCCGGTACGAGCAGTACTTC CASSLGGGGRYEQYF
. TRBJ1-5 . TRBV19 TGTGCCAGTAGTATAGTAAGACTGAGGGACAGCAATCAGCCCCAGCATTTT CASSIVRLRDSNQPQHF
. TRBJ1-2 . TRBV6-5 TGTGCCAGCAGTTACTCAGTCGTATCAGGCAGCTATGGCTACACCTTC CASSYSVVSGSYGYTF
. TRBJ2-7 . TRBV9 TGTGCCAGCAGCGTAGTGGCGGATGGGAACTACGAGCAGTACTTC CASSVVADGNYEQYF
. TRBJ1-4 . TRBV5-1 TGCGCCAGCAGCCCCACCGCAACTAATGAAAAACTGTTTTTT CASSPTATNEKLFF
TRBD1 TRBJ1-2 . TRBV5-1 TGCGCCAGCAGCTCGATGGACAGGGCGCTAAATGGCTACACCTTC CASSSMDRALNGYTF
. TRBJ2-1 . TRBV7-9 TGTGCCAGCAGCCCTCTAGAGGTGTCCTACAATGAGCAGTTCTTC CASSPLEVSYNEQFF
. TRBJ2-3 . TRBV18 TGTGCCAGCAAGCGGGACATCACAGATACGCAGTATTTT CASKRDITDTQYF
. TRBJ1-1 . TRBV27 TGTGCCAGCAGTCTAGGGAGTTTTTACACTGAAGCTTTCTTT CASSLGSFYTEAFF
. TRBJ2-7 . TRBV7-2 TGTGCCAGCAGCCTCGCCGGCCGCCGGGACTACGAGCAGTACTTC CASSLAGRRDYEQYF
. TRBJ2-5 . TRBV7-9 TGTGCCAGCAGCCCCCAAGGCCGGCTAGTACGGGAGACCCAGTACTTC CASSPQGRLVRETQYF
TRBD2 TRBJ2-1 . TRBV11-2 TGTGCCAGCAGCCACGGACTAGCTTTGAGCTCCTACAATGAGCAGTTCTTC CASSHGLALSSYNEQFF
TRBD2 TRBJ2-3 once TRBV10-3 TGTGCCACCCGGGCGGGGGTAACAGATACGCAGTATTTT CATRAGVTDTQYF
TRBD2 TRBJ2-1 . TRBV5-1 TGCGCCAGCAGCTTGGGTAGCGGGAGAGCCTACAATGAGCAGTTCTTC CASSLGSGRAYNEQFF
. TRBJ1-1 . TRBV7-9 TGTGCCAGCAGCTTACCGGGCCTCAGAGACACTGAAGCTTTCTTT CASSLPGLRDTEAFF
. TRBJ2-7 . TRBV7-3 TGTGCCAGCAGCCCCACCCCACCGACCTACGAGCAGTACTTC CASSPTPPTYEQYF
. TRBJ1-2 . TRBV9 TGTGCCAGCAGCGTAGGTCCGGGTCTGATGGTTGGCTACACCTTC CASSVGPGLMVGYTF
TRBD2 TRBJ2-2 . TRBV5-4 TGTGCCAGCAGCTCGGGACTAGCTAGTACCGGGGAGCTGTTTTTT CASSSGLASTGELFF
. TRBJ2-7 . TRBV30 TGTGCCTGGAGCGGAATGCAGTATTCCGAGCAGTACTTC CAWSGMQYSEQYF
TRBD2 TRBJ2-1 . TRBV4-1 TGCGCCAGCAGCGTACGGACTAGCGGGGGGCTCCCGGGGAATGAGCAGTTCTTC CASSVRTSGGLPGNEQFF
. TRBJ2-2 . TRBV7-9 TGTGCCAGCAGCCCTCCCTCCGGTAACGCCGGGGAGCTGTTTTTT CASSPPSGNAGELFF
. TRBJ2-1 . TRBV6-1 TGTGCCAGCAGTGAAAGCTTGGGCTACAATGAGCAGTTCTTC CASSESLGYNEQFF
. TRBJ1-3 . TRBV7-9 TGTGCCAGCAGCTCCCTCGGCTTTGGAAACACCATATATTTT CASSSLGFGNTIYF
. TRBJ2-7 . TRBV6-1 TGTGCCAGCACCCAGGGAAGGTTGACCTACGAGCAGTACTTC CASTQGRLTYEQYF
. TRBJ2-5 . TRBV5-1 TGCGCCAGCACTAACGGCCCCCAAGAGACCCAGTACTTC CASTNGPQETQYF
. TRBJ1-1 once TRBV19 TGTGCCAGTAATATTGGGTGGCGAGCTTTCTTT CASNIGWRAFF
. TRBJ1-2 . TRBV6-1 TGTGCCAGCAGTGTGGCCATAGGGGGCTACACCTTC CASSVAIGGYTF
TRBD2 TRBJ2-1 . TRBV18 TGTGCCAGCTCACCACGGTCTAGCGGGGGGGCCATCTACAATGAGCAGTTCTTC CASSPRSSGGAIYNEQFF
TRBD2 TRBJ2-5 . TRBV5-6 TGTGCCAGCAGCCTGGGAGGGGTCAGCCACTTACAAGAGACCCAGTACTTC CASSLGGVSHLQETQYF
. TRBJ2-1 . TRBV6-1 TGTGCCACCCCCGGAGGAGGGTGGAATGAGCAGTTCTTC CATPGGGWNEQFF
. TRBJ1-6 . TRBV11-3 TGTGCCAGCAGCTTGGGGCCCGGAATCGGATATTCACCCCTCCACTTT CASSLGPGIGYSPLHF
TRBD2 TRBJ2-3 . TRBV5-1 TGCGCCAGCAGCTTGGCCGCTAGCGGGGGTGATACGCAGTATTTT CASSLAASGGDTQYF
. TRBJ1-2 . TRBV29-1 TGCAGCGTTGAACCCTGGGATGAGGGCTACACCTTC CSVEPWDEGYTF
. TRBJ1-4 . TRBV2 TGTGCCAGCAGTCGGGGGAAGGAAAAACTGTTTTTT CASSRGKEKLFF
TRBD1 TRBJ1-6 . TRBV6-5 TGTGCCAGCAGTTGGGGGACAGGGGCTTCTTCCCTCCACTTT CASSWGTGASSLHF